The 30 T cell receptor beta chains below were found in one sample sequenced in a study of blood T cell repertoires in COVID-19. Clones were read by immunoSEQ multiplex PCR, and TCRdb kept only the in-frame ones, dropping some. The sample has under 300,000 clones, about nine tenths seen once. The sequencing input was PBMCs or T cells enriched from blood (not recorded which). The receptors here all came from a woman aged 50 to 65 who had recovered from COVID-19.

The J gene is TRBJ2-5, the V gene TRBV6-5; TRBD1 matches at 9 bases. Germline-derived CDR1 and CDR2 are MNHEY and SVGAGI. The length of the CDR3 is 15 residues. V was pared by 8 bases and J by 3 bases, with 10 bases of the junction left unmatched. The CDR3 reads CASGANRGRKETQYF. The CDR3 DNA is TGTGCCAGCGGAGCGAACAGGGGGCGGAAAGAGACCCAGTACTTC.

The rearrangement uses TRBV3-1 (or the pseudogene TRBV3-2) and TRBJ1-6; D is ambiguous. This CDR3 region has 15 residues. Trimming took off 3 bases at V and 9 bases at J, with 15 bases between the two ends. CDR1 LGHDT and CDR2 YNNKEL come from the germline V gene (reference sequence). DNA of the CDR3: TGTGCCAGCAGCCACTTCCAAGAACGGGGTTCACCCCTCCACTTT. Encoded protein: CASSHFQERGSPLHF.

The chain joins TRBV7-2 to TRBJ2-2, with 9 bases matching TRBD1. Germline trimming cut 0 bases from V and 4 bases from J; bases unmatched to any gene: 6. The CDR3 loop spans 17 amino acids. Per germline, CDR1 SGHTA and CDR2 FQGNSA. The CDR3 coding sequence is TGTGCCAGCAGCTTAGCTATACAGGGGGCGGTCACCGGGGAGCTGTTTTTT. This sequence encodes CASSLAIQGAVTGELFF.

V and J are TRBV3-1 (or the pseudogene TRBV3-2) and TRBJ2-5; D perhaps matches TRBD2 (6 bases). This CDR3 spans 15 amino acids. Germline V gives CDR1 LGHDT, CDR2 YNNKEL (reference sequence). Trimming cost V 4 bases and J 4 bases, with 16 bases left between them. The CDR3 sequence: CASSPGSGVVETQYF. In nucleotides, the CDR3 is TGTGCCAGCAGCCCCGGTTCGGGAGTCGTAGAGACCCAGTACTTC.

This chain connects TRBV5-5 to TRBJ2-5; 7 bases match TRBD1. Germline-derived CDR1 and CDR2 are SGHKS and YYEKEE (reference sequence). V was clipped by 0 bases and J by 5 bases; unmatched bases: 10. The CDR3 runs to 16 residues. The CDR3 loop is CASSLGQGLPYETQYF. The CDR3 coding sequence is TGTGCCAGCAGCTTGGGACAGGGCCTACCATACGAGACCCAGTACTTC.

This sequence joins TRBV9 and TRBJ2-3, with D perhaps TRBD2 (7 bases). The V and J ends lost 7 bases and 3 bases respectively, with 15 bases between them. This CDR3 is 14 amino acids long. CDR1 SGDLS and CDR2 YYNGEE come from the germline V gene. CDR3 in amino acids: CASGGGSLTDTQYF. DNA for the CDR3: TGTGCCAGCGGGGGCGGGAGTTTAACAGATACGCAGTATTTT.

This sequence joins TRBV28 and TRBJ1-6, with unresolved D. Germline V lookup: CDR1 MDHEN, CDR2 SYDVKM. This CDR3 comprises 15 residues. Trimming took off 2 bases at V and 10 bases at J, with 15 bases between the two ends. CDR3 DNA: TGTGCCAGCAGTTTACGAGTATGGGCCCAGTCACCCCTCCACTTT. Encoded protein: CASSLRVWAQSPLHF.

CDR3 in DNA: TGTGCCAGCAGCCGACGGGACAGGCTTCGTTATGGCTACACCTTC. This gives the protein CASSRRDRLRYGYTF. This rearrangement joins TRBV5-6 to TRBJ1-2; the match to TRBD1 covers 8 bases. This CDR3 has 15 residues. Trimming took 4 bases from V and 5 from J; bases not matched to a gene: 10. Germline V CDR1 and CDR2: SGHDT, YYEEEE.

The chain couples TRBV4-2 to TRBJ2-5, with 7 bases identical to TRBD2. The CDR3 runs 18 residues. Unmatched junction bases numbered 11, after V lost 0 bases and J lost 1 base. CDR1 and CDR2 from the germline V gene are LGHNA and YNFKEQ. DNA of the CDR3: TGTGCCAGCAGCCAAGATCGGCAGGGAGGGCCCCGCCAAGAGACCCAGTACTTC. Protein: CASSQDRQGGPRQETQYF.

This clone was seen more than once but under ten times. V and J are TRBV13 and TRBJ1-1; D unclear. V dropped 3 bases and J dropped 1 base, with 6 bases sitting between them. Germline assignment: CDR1 PRHDT and CDR2 FYEKMQ (reference sequence). CDR3 size: 13 residues. Written as DNA, the CDR3 is TGTGCCAGCAGCTTTGAGCCGAACACTGAAGCTTTCTTT. Encoded protein: CASSFEPNTEAFF.

V and J are TRBV5-1 and TRBJ1-6; D may be TRBD1 (6 bases). CDR3 length: 16 amino acids. The germline V gene encodes CDR1 SGHRS and CDR2 YFSETQ. Between the trimmed V and J ends, which lost 4 bases and 8 bases, there was a span of 19 bases. DNA for the CDR3: TGCGCCAGCAGCAACGCACCTCCAGGGGTTTATTCACCCCTCCACTTT. As protein: CASSNAPPGVYSPLHF.

This chain uses TRBV7-2 with TRBJ1-3, with a possible D match to TRBD1 (5 bases). The CDR3 spans 14 residues. V was pared by 9 bases and J by 9 bases, with 21 bases between. Germline V CDR1 and CDR2: SGHTA, FQGNSA. The CDR3 nucleotides are TGTGCCAGTCGTACAGGAGCCTTAAGGTCCACCATATATTTT. This translates into CASRTGALRSTIYF.

The chain couples TRBV11-1 to TRBJ2-1; 11 nucleotides match TRBD2. The V gene's germline CDR1 is SGHAT and CDR2 FQDESV (reference sequence). The CDR3 sequence is 16 residues long. The V and J ends lost 2 bases and 5 bases, in that order; junction bases with no gene match: 5. The CDR3 nucleotides are TGTGCCAGCAGCTTATCCATAGCGGGAGGGAACAATGAGCAGTTCTTC. This gives the protein CASSLSIAGGNNEQFF.

The chain recombines TRBV28 with TRBJ1-1; D unresolved. The ends were cut back, 3 bases at V and 4 bases at J, with 9 bases in the middle. Germline CDR1 MDHEN, CDR2 SYDVKM. The CDR3 is 13 residues long. CDR3 in DNA: TGTGCCAGCAGTTTTCGCCGGGGCACTGAAGCTTTCTTT. This codes for CASSFRRGTEAFF.

V and J are TRBV28 and TRBJ2-2, with TRBD1 matching over 8 bases. CDR3 length: 15 amino acids. The germline gives CDR1 MDHEN, CDR2 SYDVKM. Trimming removed 1 base from V and 6 bases from J; junction bases left unmatched: 4. CDR3 amino acids: CASSLSQGAAGELFF. CDR3 in DNA: TGTGCCAGCAGTTTATCGCAGGGGGCGGCCGGGGAGCTGTTTTTT.

The chain carries TRBV3-1 (or the pseudogene TRBV3-2) and TRBJ2-1, with 8 positions matching TRBD2. V lost 0 bases to trimming and J lost 10 bases; unmatched junction nucleotides: 8. The CDR3 runs 15 residues. Germline CDR1 reads LGHDT; CDR2 reads YNNKEL (reference sequence). CDR3 DNA sequence: TGTGCCAGCAGCCAAGAGAGCGGGAGAGTTTGGGAGCAGTTCTTC. Protein sequence: CASSQESGRVWEQFF.

V usage is TRBV9 and J usage is TRBJ2-5; D is perhaps TRBD2 (7 bases). Trimming pared 0 bases from V and 3 bases from J, leaving 15 bases between. The CDR3 runs 16 residues. Germline lookup yields CDR1 SGDLS and CDR2 YYNGEE. CDR3 nucleotides: TGTGCCAGCAGCGTAGGGGGGGCTAGCGGCAAAGAGACCCAGTACTTC. It translates to CASSVGGASGKETQYF.

V usage is TRBV19 and J usage is TRBJ1-5; TRBD1 matches 7 bases. This CDR3 is 14 amino acids long. Germline trimming cut 6 bases from V and 6 bases from J; bases unmatched to any gene: 8. Germline-derived CDR1 and CDR2 are LNHDA and SQIVND (reference sequence). The CDR3 sequence is CASSSTGSGQPQHF. The CDR3 DNA reads TGTGCCAGTAGCTCGACAGGGTCGGGTCAGCCCCAGCATTTT.

The chain employs TRBV29-1 and TRBJ2-7; 11 bases are a match to TRBD1. The CDR3 is 13 residues long. V lost 8 bases and J lost 4; bases outside the gene matches: 7. Germline V gene data show CDR1 as SQVTM and CDR2 as ANQGSEA. CDR3 in DNA: TGCAGCACCCGGGACAGGGGGTTGTACGAGCAGTACTTC. Translation gives CSTRDRGLYEQYF.

This clone was counted a single time. The chain carries TRBV7-9 and TRBJ2-7, with D possibly TRBD2 on 6 matching bases. CDR1 is SEHNR, CDR2 FQNEAQ, per germline (reference sequence). With 5 bases removed from V and 2 bases from J, the gap between germline ends came to 7 bases. The CDR3 contains 12 residues. This CDR3 is CASSGGTYEQYF. The CDR3 nucleotides are TGTGCCAGCAGCGGGGGGACCTACGAGCAGTACTTC.

The chain is built from TRBV27 and TRBJ1-5; TRBD1 matches at 8 bases. J gave up 7 bases and V 5 bases, and 7 bases lay outside the gene matches. CDR1 is MNHEY and CDR2 is SMNVEV in the germline V gene (reference sequence). CDR3 length: 14 amino acids. The CDR3 region is CASSGQGLGQPQHF. The CDR3 coding sequence is TGTGCCAGCAGTGGACAGGGTTTAGGGCAGCCCCAGCATTTT.

The table lists this clone with a few counts. The gene calls are TRBV19 and TRBJ2-4; no definite D call. Germline V gene lookup returns CDR1 LNHDA and CDR2 SQIVND (reference sequence). This CDR3 comprises 13 residues. Trimming stripped 8 bases from V and 0 bases from J, with 8 bases between. DNA for the CDR3: TGTGCCAGTCGCTCACTAGCCAAAAACATTCAGTACTTC. Translating it yields CASRSLAKNIQYF.

The table lists this clone with a count of one. In DNA, the CDR3 is TGTGCCACCAGTGATGGTGGAGGCAACTATGGCTACACCTTC. This codes for CATSDGGGNYGYTF. V and J are TRBV24-1 and TRBJ1-2; D not certain. Trimming pared 3 bases from V and 2 bases from J, leaving 9 bases between. Germline loops: CDR1 KGHDR, CDR2 SFDVKD. The CDR3 covers 14 residues.

V is TRBV19 and J is TRBJ1-2; the D gene is possibly TRBD1 (6 bases). The CDR3 length is 13 residues. V was shortened by 3 bases and J by 8 bases, with 13 bases between the two germline ends. Germline CDR1 is LNHDA and CDR2 is SQIVND (reference sequence). As DNA, the CDR3 is TGTGCCAGTAGTATTCTCAGGGGAGAGGGCTACACCTTC. Residues: CASSILRGEGYTF.

The V and J genes are TRBV12-3 or TRBV12-4 and TRBJ2-2; no definite D call. V was shortened by 4 bases and J by 2 bases, with 2 bases between the two germline ends. The CDR3 runs to 12 residues. In DNA, the CDR3 is TGTGCCAGCAGTTCAAACACCGGGGAGCTGTTTTTT. It specifies CASSSNTGELFF.

V is TRBV7-3 and J is TRBJ2-1; D perhaps matches TRBD2 (5 bases). This CDR3 comprises 15 residues. CDR1 is SGHTA and CDR2 is FQGTGA in the germline V gene. Trimming removed 0 bases at V and 4 bases at J, with 10 bases between. CDR3 sequence: CASSLTVGGYNEQFF. DNA for the CDR3: TGTGCCAGCAGCTTAACCGTCGGCGGGTACAATGAGCAGTTCTTC.

The CDR3 DNA is TGTGCCAGCAGCTCCGTCGCTCAGGGAGGCTACACCTTC. Translating it yields CASSSVAQGGYTF. The rearrangement links TRBV28 to TRBJ1-2; D is perhaps TRBD1 (5 bases). The V gene lost 6 bases and the J gene lost 8 bases, with 16 bases spanning the gap. Germline V gene lookup returns CDR1 MDHEN and CDR2 SYDVKM. The CDR3 loop spans 13 amino acids.

This clone was recorded once. The chain carries TRBV7-9 and TRBJ2-5; unclear D gene. Germline-derived CDR1 and CDR2 are SEHNR and FQNEAQ (reference sequence). The CDR3 sequence is 15 residues long. V gave up 5 bases and J gave up 1 base, with 14 bases separating them. CDR3: CASSPDFAIQETQYF. The CDR3 DNA reads TGTGCCAGCAGCCCCGACTTTGCTATCCAAGAGACCCAGTACTTC.

Of note for this clone: One junction end does not reproduce the germline sequence, and a read error may be involved. This chain links TRBV7-7 with TRBJ2-1, with TRBD2 matching over 14 bases. The CDR3 runs 16 residues. CDR1 is SSHAT and CDR2 is FNYEAQ in the germline V gene (reference sequence). In nucleotides, the CDR3 is TGTGCTAGCAGCCACGGGACTAGCGGGAGTATCAATGAGCAGTTCTTC. Translating gives CASSHGTSGSINEQFF.

Here the CDR3 reads CASSPLGTALNYGYTF. In nucleotides, the CDR3 is TGTGCCAGCAGCCCGCTAGGGACAGCTTTAAACTATGGCTACACCTTC. The chain is built from TRBV9 and TRBJ1-2, with 7 bases identical to TRBD1. CDR3 length equals 16 residues. Trimming removed 4 bases from V and 2 bases from J; junction bases left unmatched: 11. Germline CDR1 is SGDLS and CDR2 is YYNGEE. Supplemented by reference TRBV9 and TRBJ1-2, the full variable domain reads DSGVTQTPKHLITATGQRVTLRCSPRSGDLSVYWYQQSLDQGLQFLIQYYNGEERAKGNILERFSAQQFPDLHSELNLSSLELGDSALYFCASSPLGTALNYGYTFGSGTRLTVV.